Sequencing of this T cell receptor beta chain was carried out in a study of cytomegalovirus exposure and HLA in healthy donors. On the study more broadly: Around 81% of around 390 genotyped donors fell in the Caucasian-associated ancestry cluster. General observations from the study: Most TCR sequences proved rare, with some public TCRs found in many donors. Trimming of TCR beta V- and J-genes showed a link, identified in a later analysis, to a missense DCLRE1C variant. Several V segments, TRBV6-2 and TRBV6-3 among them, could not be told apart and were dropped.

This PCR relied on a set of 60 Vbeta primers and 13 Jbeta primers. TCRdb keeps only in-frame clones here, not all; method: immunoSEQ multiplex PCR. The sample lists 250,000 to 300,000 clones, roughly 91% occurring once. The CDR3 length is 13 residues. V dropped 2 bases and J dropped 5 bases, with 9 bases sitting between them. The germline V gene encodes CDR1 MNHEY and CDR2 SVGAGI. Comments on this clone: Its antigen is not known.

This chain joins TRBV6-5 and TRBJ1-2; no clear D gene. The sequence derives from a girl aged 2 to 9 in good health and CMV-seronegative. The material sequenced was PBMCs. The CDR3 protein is CASSYKGGYGYTF. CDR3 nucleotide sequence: TGTGCCAGCAGTTACAAGGGAGGGTATGGCTACACCTTC.